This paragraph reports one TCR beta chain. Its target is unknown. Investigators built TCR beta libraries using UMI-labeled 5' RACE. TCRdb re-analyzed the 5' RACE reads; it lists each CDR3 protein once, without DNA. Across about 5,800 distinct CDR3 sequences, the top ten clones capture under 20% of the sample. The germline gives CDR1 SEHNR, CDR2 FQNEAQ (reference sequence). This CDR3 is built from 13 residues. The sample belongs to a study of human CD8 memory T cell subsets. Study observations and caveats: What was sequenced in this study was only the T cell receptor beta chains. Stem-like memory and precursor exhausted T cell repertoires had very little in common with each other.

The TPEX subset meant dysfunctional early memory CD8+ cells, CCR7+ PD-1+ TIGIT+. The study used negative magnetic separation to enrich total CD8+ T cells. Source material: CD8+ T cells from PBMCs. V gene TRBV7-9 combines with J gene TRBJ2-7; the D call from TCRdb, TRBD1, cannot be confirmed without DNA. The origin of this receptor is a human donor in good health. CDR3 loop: CASSPGTDYEQYF.